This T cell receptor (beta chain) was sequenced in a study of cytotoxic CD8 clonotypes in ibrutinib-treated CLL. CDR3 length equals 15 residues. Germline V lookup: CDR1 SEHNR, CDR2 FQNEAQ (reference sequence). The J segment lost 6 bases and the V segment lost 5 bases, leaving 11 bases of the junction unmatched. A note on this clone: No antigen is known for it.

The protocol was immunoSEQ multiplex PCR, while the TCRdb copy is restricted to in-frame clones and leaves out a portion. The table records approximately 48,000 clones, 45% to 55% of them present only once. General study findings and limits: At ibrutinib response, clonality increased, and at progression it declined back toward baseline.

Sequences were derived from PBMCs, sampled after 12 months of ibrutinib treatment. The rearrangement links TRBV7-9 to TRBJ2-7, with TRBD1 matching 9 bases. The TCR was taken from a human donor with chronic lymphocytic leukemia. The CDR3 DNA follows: TGTGCCAGCAGCCAGGGACAGGGTCTAAGGCTCGAGCAGTACTTC. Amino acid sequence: CASSQGQGLRLEQYF.